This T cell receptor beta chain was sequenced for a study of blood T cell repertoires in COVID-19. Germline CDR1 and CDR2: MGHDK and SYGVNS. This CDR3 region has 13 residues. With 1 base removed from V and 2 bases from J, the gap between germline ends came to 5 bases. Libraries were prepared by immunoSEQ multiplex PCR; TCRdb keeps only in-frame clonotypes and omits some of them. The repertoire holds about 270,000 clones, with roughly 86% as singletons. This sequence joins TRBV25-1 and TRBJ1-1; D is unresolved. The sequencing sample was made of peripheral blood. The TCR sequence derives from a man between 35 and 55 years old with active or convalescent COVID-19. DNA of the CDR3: TGTGCCAGCAGTGAATCGGTTAACACTGAAGCTTTCTTT. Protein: CASSESVNTEAFF.